Each of the 25 T cell receptor beta chains below was sequenced from the same sample in a study of OX40 agonist ivuxolimab in advanced cancers. Libraries were constructed by the immunoSEQ multiplex PCR assay. TCRdb took this table from immuneACCESS and kept in-frame rearrangements with V and J called. Such tables lack part of the clones; where checked against another copy, unresolved V genes explain under half of the gap, and the rest is unexplained. A total of approximately 64,000 clones appear in this sample, roughly 90% of them only once. Under 3.5% of the sample is held by the ten biggest clonotypes. The specimen comprised CD4+ or CD8+ T cells sorted from blood, sampled in a trial of the OX40 agonist ivuxolimab. The origin of the receptors is an adult with an advanced solid tumor such as melanoma, head and neck, liver or kidney cancer.

This clone was picked up one time. The V and J genes are TRBV5-1 and TRBJ2-7; a weak D match, TRBD2 (6 bases). V shed 1 base and J shed 5 bases, with 19 bases lying between them. The CDR3 runs 16 residues. The V gene's germline CDR1 is SGHRS and CDR2 YFSETQ. The chain's CDR3 is CASSLRALTSLNEQYF. The CDR3 DNA reads TGCGCCAGCAGCTTGAGGGCTCTAACTAGCTTAAACGAGCAGTACTTC.

The chain has TRBV7-3 and TRBJ1-5; D is unresolved. CDR3 length equals 18 residues. Deletions cut 0 bases from V and 0 bases from J, with 15 bases between. Per germline, CDR1 SGHTA and CDR2 FQGTGA. CDR3 DNA: TGTGCCAGCAGCTTAACGGGCCGAGAAAAGACTAGCAATCAGCCCCAGCATTTT. As protein: CASSLTGREKTSNQPQHF. The full variable domain, with the rest looked up from reference TRBV7-3 and TRBJ1-5, is GAGVSQTPSNKVTEKGKYVELRCDPISGHTALYWYRQSLGQGPEFLIYFQGTGAADDSGLPNDRFFAVRPEGSVSTLKIQRTERGDSAVYLCASSLTGREKTSNQPQHFGDGTRLSIL.

This chain connects TRBV11-2 to TRBJ2-7, with TRBD1 matching 7 bases. The CDR3 sequence is 15 residues long. J was trimmed by 7 bases and V by 5 bases; bases with no gene match: 14. Looked up from germline, CDR1 is SGHAT and CDR2 is FQNNGV. The chain's CDR3 is CASSTPDRWGIEQYF. CDR3 nucleotides: TGTGCCAGCAGCACCCCGGACAGGTGGGGTATAGAGCAGTACTTC.

The chain links TRBV28 to TRBJ1-1; no clear D gene. V gave up 8 bases and J gave up 4 bases, with 14 bases separating them. This CDR3 comprises 13 residues. Germline V lookup: CDR1 MDHEN, CDR2 SYDVKM. CDR3 residues: CASYDLGSTEAFF. The DNA of the CDR3 is TGTGCCAGCTACGACCTCGGTAGCACTGAAGCTTTCTTT.

This chain connects TRBV6-6 to TRBJ1-2; 9 positions match TRBD1. V lost 4 bases and J lost 8; bases outside the gene matches: 11. This CDR3 comprises 15 residues. Germline lookup yields CDR1 MNHNY and CDR2 SVGAGI (reference sequence). The CDR3 spells CASSFAPGQGEGYTF. The CDR3 bases are TGTGCCAGCAGTTTCGCCCCGGGACAGGGTGAAGGCTACACCTTC.

This chain links TRBV7-2 with TRBJ1-2, with no clear D. There are 12 residues in the CDR3. Germline assignment: CDR1 SGHTA and CDR2 FQGNSA. V lost 6 bases to trimming and J lost 5 bases, with 10 bases between them. For the CDR3, the DNA is TGTGCCAGCAGAAGGGCGGGGTATGGCTACACCTTC. This sequence encodes CASRRAGYGYTF.

This clone came up once. As DNA, the CDR3 is TGTGCCAGCTCCACTGACCTCTTGGACGGCTACACCTTC. This encodes CASSTDLLDGYTF. This rearrangement joins TRBV28 to TRBJ1-2, with D unclear. The CDR3 runs to 13 residues. The germline gives CDR1 MDHEN, CDR2 SYDVKM. Trimming removed 8 bases at V and 8 bases at J, with 18 bases between.

The V call is TRBV11-2, the J call TRBJ2-5; the match to TRBD2 covers 12 bases. Per the germline V gene, CDR1 is SGHAT and CDR2 is FQNNGV. The CDR3 is made up of 15 amino acids. Trimming at V came to 3 bases and at J to 2 bases, leaving 1 base not matched to a gene. CDR3 coding DNA: TGTGCCAGCAGCTTCGGACTAGCGGGACAAGAGACCCAGTACTTC. This codes for CASSFGLAGQETQYF.

The J gene is TRBJ2-3, the V gene TRBV11-2; D is undetermined. The CDR3 is 14 amino acids. Trimming removed 2 bases at V and 4 bases at J, with 10 bases between. The germline gives CDR1 SGHAT, CDR2 FQNNGV. The CDR3 nucleotides read TGTGCCAGCAGCTTAAACTCGTGGGCAGATACGCAGTATTTT. Protein product: CASSLNSWADTQYF.

The chain couples TRBV27 to TRBJ2-2; the match to TRBD1 covers 9 bases. Trimming took 5 bases from V and 5 from J; bases not matched to a gene: 6. Germline V gene sequence: CDR1 MNHEY, CDR2 SMNVEV (reference sequence). The length of the CDR3 is 15 residues. The CDR3 protein is CASSPGTGYTGELFF. DNA for the CDR3: TGTGCCAGCAGTCCCGGGACAGGGTATACCGGGGAGCTGTTTTTT.

The chain is built from TRBV6-5 and TRBJ2-7, with a tentative D call TRBD2 (6 bases). Germline CDR1 MNHEY, CDR2 SVGAGI. The V end was cut by 6 bases, the J end by 7 bases, with 16 bases between. The CDR3 sequence is 13 residues long. Here the CDR3 reads CASRGTQTGEQYF. The CDR3 DNA is TGTGCCAGCAGGGGGACTCAGACGGGGGAGCAGTACTTC.

The chain is built from TRBV19 and TRBJ2-5; D ambiguous. The CDR3 consists of 14 residues. V lost 5 bases and J 1 base, leaving 11 bases between the germline ends. Per the germline V gene, CDR1 is LNHDA and CDR2 is SQIVND (reference sequence). This chain's CDR3 is CASSGRFLQETQYF. CDR3 sequence (DNA): TGTGCCAGTAGTGGGCGTTTCCTCCAAGAGACCCAGTACTTC.

The V call is TRBV4-1, the J call TRBJ2-3; 15 positions agree with TRBD2. Germline V gene lookup returns CDR1 MGHRA and CDR2 YSYEKL. There are 20 residues in the CDR3. The J segment lost 2 bases and the V segment lost 0 bases, leaving 9 bases of the junction unmatched. This CDR3 reads CASSQDRGTSGRKNTDTQYF. CDR3 nucleotide sequence: TGCGCCAGCAGCCAAGACAGAGGGACTAGCGGGAGGAAGAACACAGATACGCAGTATTTT.

V and J are TRBV2 and TRBJ2-2, with 14 nucleotides matching TRBD2. V gave up 6 bases and J gave up 4 bases; unmatched junction bases: 1. Germline CDR1 and CDR2: SNHLY and FYNNEI. CDR3 size: 15 residues. CDR3 residues: CASRGLAGATGELFF. The CDR3 bases are TGTGCCAGCAGGGGACTAGCGGGAGCCACCGGGGAGCTGTTTTTT.

V gene TRBV6-1 combines with J gene TRBJ1-5; no reliable D call. The length of the CDR3 is 14 residues. Germline assignment: CDR1 MNHNS and CDR2 SASEGT. Deletions cut 7 bases from V and 1 base from J, with 11 bases between. CDR3 region: CASKEGGSNQPQHF. The CDR3 DNA reads as TGTGCCAGCAAGGAGGGCGGAAGCAATCAGCCCCAGCATTTT.

This chain links TRBV13 with TRBJ2-1, with 13 bases fitting TRBD2. The V and J ends lost 5 bases and 6 bases, in that order; junction bases with no gene match: 1. The CDR3 consists of 14 residues. Germline V gene data show CDR1 as PRHDT and CDR2 as FYEKMQ (reference sequence). DNA of the CDR3: TGTGCCAGCAGCAGGACTAGCGGGGGCAATGAGCAGTTCTTC. It yields the protein CASSRTSGGNEQFF.

The chain carries TRBV18 and TRBJ2-1; a possible D gene is TRBD2 (5 bases). CDR1 and CDR2 from the germline V gene are KGHSH and LQKENI. V gave up 0 bases and J gave up 4 bases, with 7 bases separating them. This CDR3 has 14 amino acids. CDR3 residues: CASSPPSGYNEQFF. CDR3 DNA: TGTGCCAGCTCACCACCGAGCGGTTACAATGAGCAGTTCTTC.

The V and J genes are TRBV19 and TRBJ2-6; D possibly corresponds to TRBD1 (6 bases). Germline CDR1 is LNHDA and CDR2 is SQIVND (reference sequence). There are 15 residues in the CDR3. Trimming left V 5 bases short and J 3 bases short, with 11 bases between. DNA of the CDR3: TGTGCCAGTAGTGCAACAGGGTATGGGGCCAACGTCCTGACTTTC. Residues: CASSATGYGANVLTF.

The chain couples TRBV7-8 to TRBJ1-2; D gene unclear. The CDR3 has 16 amino acids. V was shortened by 0 bases and J by 4 bases, with 15 bases between the two germline ends. CDR1 and CDR2 from the germline V gene are SGHVS and FQNEAQ. The DNA for the CDR3 is TGTGCCAGCAGCTTAGCGCTGGTCCAACAGTCCTATGGCTACACCTTC. This codes for CASSLALVQQSYGYTF.

The chain uses TRBV2 and TRBJ1-6, with 8 nucleotides matching TRBD1. Germline assignment: CDR1 SNHLY and CDR2 FYNNEI. The CDR3 spans 15 residues. Trimming removed 6 bases from V and 5 bases from J; junction bases left unmatched: 6. CDR3 nucleotides: TGTGCCAGCAGCGCCCAGGGGGCGCATAATTCACCCCTCCACTTT. Translating gives CASSAQGAHNSPLHF.

The chain has TRBV30 and TRBJ2-7, with D possibly matching TRBD1 (6 bases). Trimming removed 4 bases from V and 2 bases from J, with 15 bases in between. Germline assignment: CDR1 GTSNPN and CDR2 SVGIG (reference sequence). The CDR3 runs 14 residues. The DNA of the CDR3 is TGTGCCTGGAAACCCGGACAGCCAACCTACGAGCAGTACTTC. As protein: CAWKPGQPTYEQYF.

This clone is a singleton in its sample. The rearrangement joins TRBV4-1 to TRBJ1-3; TRBD1 aligns across 7 bases. J lost 0 bases, V lost 0 bases, and 5 bases had no gene match. This CDR3 region has 17 residues. Germline CDR1 reads MGHRA; CDR2 reads YSYEKL. DNA for the CDR3: TGCGCCAGCAGCCAAGATTGGGGACAGCACTCTGGAAACACCATATATTTT. It specifies CASSQDWGQHSGNTIYF.

The CDR3 DNA is TGTGCCAGCTCACCACCGATGGGGGCAAGTAACACTGAAGCTTTCTTT. It translates to CASSPPMGASNTEAFF. The V call is TRBV18, the J call TRBJ1-1, with D tentatively TRBD1 (6 bases). Germline V gene lookup returns CDR1 KGHSH and CDR2 LQKENI. Deletions cut 0 bases from V and 2 bases from J, with 13 bases between. The CDR3 spans 16 residues. Full variable domain (rest looked up from reference TRBV18 and TRBJ1-1): NAGVMQNPRHLVRRRGQEARLRCSPMKGHSHVYWYRQLPEEGLKFMVYLQKENIIDESGMPKERFSAEFPKEGPSILRIQQVVRGDSAAYFCASSPPMGASNTEAFFGQGTRLTVV.

The chain joins TRBV6-1 to TRBJ2-1; D unclear. The CDR3 is made up of 13 amino acids. V was clipped by 6 bases and J by 2 bases, with 8 bases between them. Germline CDR1 and CDR2: MNHNS and SASEGT. The CDR3 sequence is CASRNPAYNEQFF. DNA of the CDR3: TGTGCCAGCAGAAACCCAGCCTACAATGAGCAGTTCTTC.

This sequence joins TRBV6-1 and TRBJ2-5; D is perhaps TRBD2 (5 bases). With 6 bases removed from V and 3 bases from J, the gap between germline ends came to 5 bases. Germline CDR1 MNHNS, CDR2 SASEGT. The CDR3 has 11 amino acids. The CDR3 reads CASRTKETQYF. In DNA, the CDR3 is TGTGCCAGCAGGACTAAAGAGACCCAGTACTTC.